This entry lists 7 T cell receptor beta chains sequenced from one sample in a study of blood T cell repertoires in COVID-19. Produced via immunoSEQ multiplex PCR; TCRdb's table is partial and in-frame only. This sample has 110,000 to 150,000 clones, with about nine tenths found just once. Sequences were obtained from peripheral blood. The receptors derive from an elderly woman with acute or convalescent COVID-19.

This chain joins TRBV3-1 (or the pseudogene TRBV3-2) and TRBJ1-1, with TRBD1 identical over 12 bases. Unmatched junction bases numbered 4, after V lost 2 bases and J lost 0 bases. There are 17 residues in the CDR3. Germline lookup yields CDR1 LGHDT and CDR2 YNNKEL (reference sequence). The CDR3 nucleotides are TGTGCCAGCAGCCAAACCGGGACAGGGGGCTTGAACACTGAAGCTTTCTTT. Residues: CASSQTGTGGLNTEAFF.

This clone was seen a handful of times. V is TRBV18 and J is TRBJ1-2, with D tentatively TRBD1 (6 bases). This CDR3 has 13 residues. CDR1 is KGHSH and CDR2 is LQKENI in the germline V gene. Trimming took off 1 base at V and 10 bases at J, with 13 bases between the two ends. This CDR3 is CASSPRGQIDYTF. CDR3 nucleotides: TGTGCCAGCTCACCACGTGGACAGATCGACTACACCTTC.

This clone was picked up one time. This chain uses TRBV15 with TRBJ1-5; 9 bases line up with TRBD1. CDR1 is LNHNV and CDR2 is YYDKDF in the germline V gene (reference sequence). This CDR3 has 17 residues. Trimming took 0 bases from V and 4 from J; bases not matched to a gene: 7. The CDR3 loop reads CATSRDPGQGFNQPQHF. CDR3 nucleotides: TGTGCCACCAGCAGAGATCCCGGACAGGGGTTTAATCAGCCCCAGCATTTT.

This clone came up once. The chain uses TRBV19 and TRBJ1-6; TRBD1 aligns across 10 bases. This CDR3 is built from 15 residues. Losses at the gene ends were 3 bases for V and 10 bases for J; bases not matched to a gene: 6. In germline, CDR1 is LNHDA, CDR2 SQIVND (reference sequence). The CDR3 DNA reads as TGTGCCAGTAGTATTGACAGGGGGCAGAACTCACCCCTCCACTTT. Amino acid sequence: CASSIDRGQNSPLHF.

As to this clone: This specimen includes other DNA sequences encoding the same CDR3. The V and J genes are TRBV7-2 and TRBJ1-2; D call uncertain. With 3 bases removed from V and 0 bases from J, the gap between germline ends came to 8 bases. Germline CDR1 reads SGHTA; CDR2 reads FQGNSA. The CDR3 length is 14 residues. The CDR3 DNA reads TGTGCCAGCAGCTTTTCCAGCGCTAACTATGGCTACACCTTC. As protein: CASSFSSANYGYTF.

V usage is TRBV4-2 and J usage is TRBJ1-2, with D perhaps matching TRBD1 (5 bases). Trimming took 0 bases from V and 2 from J, leaving 19 bases between them. Germline V gene data show CDR1 as LGHNA and CDR2 as YNFKEQ. CDR3 length: 18 residues. The CDR3: CASSQDNQGGQGNYGYTF. The CDR3 DNA follows: TGTGCCAGCAGCCAAGATAACCAGGGCGGCCAGGGAAACTATGGCTACACCTTC.

The rearrangement joins TRBV6-2 or TRBV6-3 to TRBJ1-5; 11 bases match TRBD1. CDR3 size: 15 residues. V lost 4 bases and J lost 4; bases outside the gene matches: 3. Per the germline V gene, CDR1 is MNHEY and CDR2 is SVGEGT. CDR3 in amino acids: CASSSGTGGNQPQHF. CDR3 bases: TGTGCCAGCAGTTCCGGGACAGGGGGGAATCAGCCCCAGCATTTT.